Below are 29 T cell receptor beta chains sequenced from a single sample in a study of shared clonotypes between healthy human individuals. TCRdb's copy holds only in-frame clones and misses some; the assay was immunoSEQ multiplex PCR. The table shows over a million clones, with about 98.5% occurring only once. The sample consisted of naive CD4+ T cells sorted from blood. The subset denotes: CD45RA+ positively selected. These receptors were collected from a man aged 30-40 years in good health.

This clone was found once. The chain links TRBV29-1 to TRBJ1-2, with 7 bases lining up with TRBD1. Germline lookup yields CDR1 SQVTM and CDR2 ANQGSEA. The CDR3 sequence is 13 residues long. Germline trimming cut 0 bases from V and 7 bases from J; bases unmatched to any gene: 5. CDR3 residues: CSVEDRGWSGYTF. Here the CDR3 DNA reads TGCAGCGTTGAAGACAGGGGGTGGTCTGGCTACACCTTC.

This sequence joins TRBV5-4 and TRBJ1-2, with a tentative D call TRBD1 (5 bases). The CDR3 consists of 14 residues. V dropped 3 bases and J dropped 4 bases, with 13 bases sitting between them. CDR1 is SGHNT and CDR2 is YYREEE in the germline V gene (reference sequence). The CDR3 is CASSSGLGLYGYTF. The CDR3 region has the DNA TGTGCCAGCAGCTCCGGCCTGGGACTCTATGGCTACACCTTC.

This clone was recorded once. The J gene is TRBJ2-5, the V gene TRBV10-3; no firm D call. Germline loops: CDR1 ENHRY, CDR2 SYGVKD. There are 14 residues in the CDR3. The V gene lost 0 bases and the J gene lost 5 bases, with 10 bases spanning the gap. The CDR3 sequence is CAISESNSWETQYF. The DNA for the CDR3 is TGTGCCATCAGTGAGTCGAACAGTTGGGAGACCCAGTACTTC.

J is TRBJ1-2 and V is TRBV5-4; D is uncertain. Per germline, CDR1 SGHNT and CDR2 YYREEE (reference sequence). V lost 0 bases and J 4 bases, leaving 7 bases between the germline ends. The CDR3 has 13 amino acids. The CDR3 reads CASSLEGTYGYTF. CDR3 DNA sequence: TGTGCCAGCAGCTTGGAGGGTACCTATGGCTACACCTTC.

The CDR3 region has the DNA TGTGCCAGCAGCCCACCCCGAAGCGGGAGCTCCTACGAGCAGTACTTC. It is translated as CASSPPRSGSSYEQYF. The V and J genes are TRBV11-2 and TRBJ2-7; 8 nucleotides align to TRBD2. The V and J ends lost 5 bases and 0 bases, in that order; junction bases with no gene match: 9. Germline lookup yields CDR1 SGHAT and CDR2 FQNNGV. The CDR3 sequence is 16 residues long.

CDR3: CASSPLTSGRRELFF. The CDR3 region has the DNA TGTGCCAGCTCACCACTCACTAGCGGGAGGCGGGAGCTGTTTTTT. J is TRBJ2-2 and V is TRBV18, with 12 bases identical to TRBD2. Germline V lookup: CDR1 KGHSH, CDR2 LQKENI. V was pared by 1 base and J by 9 bases, with 3 bases of the junction left unmatched. The CDR3 has 15 residues.

The table lists this clone with a count of one. The gene calls are TRBV25-1 and TRBJ1-3; maybe TRBD1 (5 bases). Trimming stripped 7 bases from V and 0 bases from J, with 13 bases between. Germline-derived CDR1 and CDR2 are MGHDK and SYGVNS. There are 15 residues in the CDR3. The CDR3 DNA follows: TGTGCCAGCAAGGGGTACAAAAACTCTGGAAACACCATATATTTT. Translating it yields CASKGYKNSGNTIYF.

The chain employs TRBV27 and TRBJ2-7; 9 bases line up with TRBD1. CDR3 length: 13 amino acids. In germline, CDR1 is MNHEY, CDR2 SMNVEV (reference sequence). The ends lost 6 bases at V and 4 bases at J; junction bases unmatched: 4. The chain's CDR3 is CASRRTGAYEQYF. CDR3 in DNA: TGTGCCAGCAGACGGACAGGGGCGTACGAGCAGTACTTC.

The chain uses TRBV19 and TRBJ2-7; 9 positions agree with TRBD2. Germline V gene data show CDR1 as LNHDA and CDR2 as SQIVND (reference sequence). The CDR3 runs to 13 residues. Losses at the gene ends were 3 bases for V and 10 bases for J; bases not matched to a gene: 7. The CDR3, as DNA: TGTGCCAGTAGTATCGCGGGACTAGCATATCAGTACTTC. Its protein is CASSIAGLAYQYF.

The chain has TRBV25-1 and TRBJ2-2; D ambiguous. CDR3 length: 13 residues. V was cut by 4 bases and J by 3 bases, with 6 bases left in between. Germline lookup yields CDR1 MGHDK and CDR2 SYGVNS. The CDR3 bases are TGTGCCAGCAGTGCTGGAGACACCGGGGAGCTGTTTTTT. Its protein product is CASSAGDTGELFF.

This sequence joins TRBV23-1 and TRBJ2-7, with 7 bases matching TRBD1. TRBV23-1 is sorted into the ORF group, with uncertain function. CDR3 length equals 13 residues. The ends lost 8 bases at V and 0 bases at J; junction bases unmatched: 4. This CDR3 is CASHRDSSYEQYF. The CDR3 DNA reads TGCGCCAGCCACCGGGACAGCTCCTACGAGCAGTACTTC.

The chain employs TRBV9 and TRBJ1-2; 8 positions match TRBD1. The J segment lost 1 base and the V segment lost 0 bases, leaving 2 bases of the junction unmatched. Looked up from germline, CDR1 is SGDLS and CDR2 is YYNGEE. This CDR3 is 15 amino acids long. The CDR3 coding sequence is TGTGCCAGCAGCGTAGAGGACAGGGATAACTATGGCTACACCTTC. This translates into CASSVEDRDNYGYTF.

The CDR3 DNA reads TGTGCCAGCAGTGACGGGGTGAACACTGAAGCTTTCTTT. It is translated as CASSDGVNTEAFF. V and J are TRBV6-4 and TRBJ1-1; D unresolved. V was clipped by 2 bases and J by 0 bases, with 4 bases between them. The CDR3 runs 13 residues. Germline loops: CDR1 MRHNA, CDR2 SNTAGT.

The J gene is TRBJ2-1, the V gene TRBV7-2; unclear D gene. The CDR3 runs 18 residues. Germline V gene data show CDR1 as SGHTA and CDR2 as FQGNSA. V lost 1 base, J lost 5 bases, and 21 bases lay in between. This CDR3 is CASSLDSLERSHNNEQFF. The CDR3 DNA is TGTGCCAGCAGCTTAGATTCCCTAGAAAGGTCCCATAACAATGAGCAGTTCTTC.

Note on this clone: Other DNA sequences in this sample translate to the same CDR3. This chain joins TRBV7-9 and TRBJ2-1; tentative D call: TRBD1 (6 bases). The CDR3 runs to 14 residues. Germline V CDR1 and CDR2: SEHNR, FQNEAQ (reference sequence). V was clipped by 5 bases and J by 4 bases, with 12 bases between them. In DNA, the CDR3 is TGTGCCAGCAGCCCCGGACAGTATTACAATGAGCAGTTCTTC. Translating gives CASSPGQYYNEQFF.

The chain joins TRBV7-2 to TRBJ2-2; 7 bases agree with TRBD2. Germline V gene data show CDR1 as SGHTA and CDR2 as FQGNSA. CDR3 length: 19 residues. With V trimmed by 4 bases and J by 6 bases, 20 bases remained unmatched. CDR3 DNA sequence: TGTGCCAGCAGCTCTAGGGCGGCTAGCGGAGGGGTGGGGCCCGGGGAGCTGTTTTTT. Translated, it gives CASSSRAASGGVGPGELFF. Drawing the rest from reference TRBV7-2 and TRBJ2-2, the complete variable domain is GAGVSQSPSNKVTEKGKDVELRCDPISGHTALYWYRQSLGQGLEFLIYFQGNSAPDKSGLPSDRFSAERTGGSVSTLTIQRTQQEDSAVYLCASSSRAASGGVGPGELFFGEGSRLTVL.

V is TRBV5-1 and J is TRBJ2-3, with D possibly being TRBD2 (6 bases). The CDR3 sequence is 14 residues long. Per the germline V gene, CDR1 is SGHRS and CDR2 is YFSETQ. Trimming left V 3 bases short and J 6 bases short, with 14 bases between. CDR3 in DNA: TGCGCCAGCAGCTCAGCGACGAGCGGGGATACGCAGTATTTT. As protein: CASSSATSGDTQYF.

The gene calls are TRBV7-2 and TRBJ2-3; weak D call: TRBD2 (5 bases). The CDR3 is 14 amino acids. Germline CDR1 SGHTA, CDR2 FQGNSA. V shed 4 bases and J shed 4 bases, with 12 bases lying between them. CDR3 nucleotides: TGTGCCAGCAGCTCGTCACTAGTTCCAGATACGCAGTATTTT. Translation gives CASSSSLVPDTQYF.

This clone appeared once. The chain joins TRBV19 to TRBJ2-7; TRBD2 matches 8 bases. This CDR3 region has 14 residues. V lost 7 bases and J lost 6; bases outside the gene matches: 11. Germline CDR1 and CDR2: LNHDA and SQIVND (reference sequence). This CDR3 is CASNRAGASGEQYF. In DNA form, the CDR3 reads TGTGCCAGTAATCGAGCGGGAGCCTCCGGCGAGCAGTACTTC.

The chain is built from TRBV19 and TRBJ1-5; 9 bases line up with TRBD1. Trimming at V came to 4 bases and at J to 6 bases, leaving 10 bases not matched to a gene. CDR1 is LNHDA, CDR2 SQIVND, per germline (reference sequence). CDR3 length: 16 residues. The CDR3 bases are TGTGCCAGTAGTACTAACCGAGGACAGGGGATTCAGCCCCAGCATTTT. It is translated as CASSTNRGQGIQPQHF.

V and J are TRBV5-1 and TRBJ2-1; 12 positions match TRBD2. Germline assignment: CDR1 SGHRS and CDR2 YFSETQ. Unmatched junction bases numbered 11, after V lost 5 bases and J lost 14 bases. The CDR3 contains 14 residues. The CDR3 here is CASSYGTSGYNEFF. CDR3 DNA: TGCGCCAGCAGTTATGGGACTAGCGGGTACAACGAGTTCTTC.

V usage is TRBV9 and J usage is TRBJ2-7, with D perhaps given as TRBD1 or TRBD2 (7 bases each). The CDR3 runs to 15 residues. V lost 4 bases and J 2 bases, leaving 16 bases between the germline ends. Germline V lookup: CDR1 SGDLS, CDR2 YYNGEE. The CDR3, as DNA: TGTGCCAGCAGCCCAGGGACAGCGGGGCCCTACGAGCAGTACTTC. Its protein is CASSPGTAGPYEQYF.

The rearrangement links TRBV7-6 to TRBJ2-5; TRBD1 matches at 7 bases. Germline-derived CDR1 and CDR2 are SGHVS and FNYEAQ. Trimming took 2 bases from V and 0 from J; bases not matched to a gene: 6. The CDR3 consists of 16 residues. The DNA for the CDR3 is TGTGCCAGCAGCTTATCTAGGACAGGAGACCAAGAGACCCAGTACTTC. Translation gives CASSLSRTGDQETQYF.

CDR3 nucleotides: TGTGCCAGTAGTCCGAACGGGGTAGGTGGCTACACCTTC. This sequence encodes CASSPNGVGGYTF. V and J are TRBV19 and TRBJ1-2; D ambiguous. In germline, CDR1 is LNHDA, CDR2 SQIVND (reference sequence). This CDR3 has 13 residues. V gave up 5 bases and J gave up 7 bases, with 14 bases separating them.

This chain links TRBV4-3 with TRBJ2-6; D gene ambiguous. The CDR3 runs to 17 residues. Trimming took 0 bases from V and 3 from J, leaving 12 bases between them. Looked up from germline, CDR1 is LGHNA and CDR2 is YSLEER. CDR3: CASSQDTSADGANVLTF. CDR3 DNA sequence: TGCGCCAGCAGCCAAGATACGAGCGCAGATGGGGCCAACGTCCTGACTTTC.

The chain carries TRBV5-1 and TRBJ2-5; D unclear. Between the trimmed V and J ends, which lost 2 bases and 2 bases, there was a span of 7 bases. The CDR3 is made up of 13 amino acids. The germline CDR1 and CDR2 sequences are SGHRS and YFSETQ. This chain's CDR3 is CASSLNTQETQYF. The CDR3 DNA follows: TGCGCCAGCAGCTTAAACACGCAAGAGACCCAGTACTTC.

Concerning this clone itself: Within the sample, other DNA sequences also encode this same CDR3. The chain uses TRBV29-1 and TRBJ2-1, with 10 nucleotides matching TRBD2. Germline V gene data show CDR1 as SQVTM and CDR2 as ANQGSEA. The CDR3 runs to 14 residues. V lost 2 bases, J lost 4 bases, and 2 bases stayed unmatched. In nucleotides, the CDR3 is TGCAGCGTTGAAAAGACTAGCGGGTACAATGAGCAGTTCTTC. Amino acid sequence: CSVEKTSGYNEQFF.

The V call is TRBV11-2, the J call TRBJ2-1; TRBD2 agrees at 11 bases. V shed 2 bases and J 7 bases; nucleotides not matched to a gene: 4. This CDR3 is 15 amino acids long. In germline, CDR1 is SGHAT, CDR2 FQNNGV. The DNA for the CDR3 is TGTGCCAGCAGCTTATCTAGCGGGAGGTCAAATGAGCAGTTCTTC. Its protein is CASSLSSGRSNEQFF.

The chain couples TRBV9 to TRBJ2-2; D not resolved. CDR1 and CDR2 from the germline V gene are SGDLS and YYNGEE. Deletions cut 0 bases from V and 9 bases from J, with 6 bases between. The CDR3 runs to 12 residues. CDR3 sequence reads: CASSVEPRELFF. In nucleotides, the CDR3 is TGTGCCAGCAGCGTAGAGCCGAGGGAGCTGTTTTTT.